This T cell receptor beta chain stems from a study of beta chain features in type 1 diabetes. The wider study: What patients shared with healthy donors was a similar profile of age, gender and cell yields.

The isolated RNA, all of it, was reverse transcribed, so expressed TCRB transcripts were what got sequenced. Assay used: immunoSEQ multiplex PCR; TCRdb lists only in-frame clones, some missing. The table has 45,000 to 60,000 clones, around 60% seen once; the top ten hold around 0.29%. Study results and caveats: Moderate but significant shortening of TCRB CDR3s was recorded in all four CD4+ subsets from Type 1 diabetes patients. For type 1 diabetes patients, VDJ junctions showed fewer insertions and more deletions. Naive, central memory and Treg TCRB repertoires appeared more alike in patients than in healthy donors.

With respect to this clone: The antigen remains unidentified.

In germline, CDR1 is SEHNR, CDR2 FQNEAQ (reference sequence). V shed 5 bases, J shed 3 bases, and the junction held 7 bases outside the gene matches. CDR3 length equals 17 residues. This clonotype was obtained from a woman aged 30 to 39 with type 1 diabetes. What was sequenced was stem cell memory CD4+ T cells from blood. The V and J genes are TRBV7-9 and TRBJ2-1, with 13 bases fitting TRBD2. This chain's CDR3 is CASSGLAGAEYYNEQFF. The CDR3, as DNA: TGTGCCAGCAGCGGACTAGCGGGAGCAGAATACTACAATGAGCAGTTCTTC.